The 27 T cell receptor beta chains reported below all come from one sample, sequenced in a study of tumour-infiltrating T cells in Burkitt lymphoma. TCRdb's table, derived via immunoSEQ multiplex PCR, lists solely in-frame clones and lacks some. In the table there are approximately 46,000 clones, more than 25% of which are singletons. The sequencing input was tumor tissue. The receptors derive from a human donor with Burkitt lymphoma.

This clone was detected only a few times. This rearrangement joins TRBV7-2 to TRBJ1-1; no definite D call. The CDR3 covers 11 residues. CDR1 SGHTA and CDR2 FQGNSA come from the germline V gene. V gave up 2 bases and J gave up 7 bases, with 5 bases separating them. The CDR3 DNA sequence: TGTGCCAGCAGCTTAATGGGTGAAGCTTTCTTT. Residues: CASSLMGEAFF.

In its sample, this clone was seen a few times. V gene TRBV30 combines with J gene TRBJ2-5; 12 bases align to TRBD1. The CDR3 is made up of 15 amino acids. V lost 0 bases, J lost 5 bases, and 4 bases stayed unmatched. From germline, CDR1 is GTSNPN and CDR2 SVGIG (reference sequence). Written as DNA, the CDR3 is TGTGCCTGGAGTGTAGGGACAGGGGGCGCGGAGACCCAGTACTTC. It specifies CAWSVGTGGAETQYF.

There are a few counts of this clone. The gene calls are TRBV5-1 and TRBJ1-4; D may be TRBD1 (5 bases). V lost 3 bases and J lost 8, with 17 bases in between. The CDR3 runs to 15 residues. Germline assignment: CDR1 SGHRS and CDR2 YFSETQ. CDR3 region: CASSSGPSRGEKLFF. CDR3 DNA sequence: TGCGCCAGCAGCTCAGGGCCTTCCCGGGGCGAAAAACTGTTTTTT.

This clone has only a few counts. The V gene is TRBV30, the J gene TRBJ1-2; 9 bases match TRBD1. The CDR3 is 12 amino acids. The J segment lost 6 bases and the V segment lost 5 bases, leaving 4 bases of the junction unmatched. The V gene's germline CDR1 is GTSNPN and CDR2 SVGIG (reference sequence). The CDR3 DNA sequence: TGTGCCTGGGCCGGGACAGGGAATGGCTACACCTTC. Translated, it gives CAWAGTGNGYTF.

This clone has only a few counts. This chain connects TRBV20-1 to TRBJ2-7, with D uncertain. The CDR3 totals 11 residues. CDR1 is DFQATT, CDR2 SNEGSKA, per germline (reference sequence). Trimming removed 6 bases from V and 0 bases from J, with 6 bases in between. The CDR3 spells CSAWDSYEQYF. CDR3 nucleotides: TGCAGTGCCTGGGACTCCTACGAGCAGTACTTC.

The gene calls are TRBV13 and TRBJ1-4; D is unresolved. The V gene's germline CDR1 is PRHDT and CDR2 FYEKMQ (reference sequence). This CDR3 contains 15 residues. Trimming left V 4 bases short and J 5 bases short, with 14 bases between. CDR3 protein: CASSSKTTRNEKLFF. The CDR3 nucleotides are TGTGCCAGCAGCTCAAAAACGACACGAAATGAAAAACTGTTTTTT.

This clone has more than one count but fewer than ten. This rearrangement joins TRBV28 to TRBJ2-3; perhaps TRBD1 as D (5 bases). CDR1 is MDHEN, CDR2 SYDVKM, per germline. V lost 2 bases and J 4 bases, leaving 10 bases between the germline ends. The CDR3 is 14 residues long. In DNA, the CDR3 is TGTGCCAGCAGTTTAGAACAGGCCCCAGATACGCAGTATTTT. Its protein is CASSLEQAPDTQYF. The full variable domain, its missing parts supplied by reference TRBV28 and TRBJ2-3, is DVKVTQSSRYLVKRTGEKVFLECVQDMDHENMFWYRQDPGLGLRLIYFSYDVKMKEKGDIPEGYSVSREKKERFSLILESASTNQTSMYLCASSLEQAPDTQYFGPGTRLTVL.

This clone has a handful of counts. The chain employs TRBV29-1 and TRBJ1-4; weak D call: TRBD1 (5 bases). The V end lost 7 bases, the J end lost 5 bases, and 11 bases lay between the germline ends. Per the germline V gene, CDR1 is SQVTM and CDR2 is ANQGSEA. The CDR3 is made up of 12 amino acids. CDR3 in amino acids: CSADTGNEKLFF. CDR3 nucleotides: TGCAGCGCGGACACGGGCAATGAAAAACTGTTTTTT.

This chain joins TRBV30 and TRBJ2-3; D gene unclear. In germline, CDR1 is GTSNPN, CDR2 SVGIG (reference sequence). Trimming pared 1 base from V and 0 bases from J, leaving 5 bases between. CDR3 length equals 13 residues. The CDR3 nucleotides read TGTGCCTGGAGTGGAAAGAGCACAGATACGCAGTATTTT. It codes for CAWSGKSTDTQYF.

In its sample, this clone was seen a few times. The V call is TRBV6-1, the J call TRBJ2-5; a weak D match, TRBD1 (6 bases). Germline V CDR1 and CDR2: MNHNS, SASEGT. V dropped 2 bases and J dropped 5 bases, with 6 bases sitting between them. The CDR3 sequence is 12 residues long. CDR3 loop: CASSERGETQYF. For the CDR3, the DNA is TGTGCCAGCAGTGAAAGGGGGGAGACCCAGTACTTC.

The chain couples TRBV13 to TRBJ2-7; tentatively, D is TRBD2 (5 bases). The CDR3 runs to 12 residues. Trimming took 3 bases from V and 3 from J, leaving 6 bases between them. Germline V lookup: CDR1 PRHDT, CDR2 FYEKMQ (reference sequence). This chain's CDR3 is CASSFGVYEQYF. The CDR3, as DNA: TGTGCCAGCAGCTTCGGGGTCTACGAGCAGTACTTC.

In this sample, this clone turned up a few times. The rearrangement links TRBV15 to TRBJ1-6; D unresolved. Trimming cost V 3 bases and J 10 bases, with 10 bases left between them. From germline, CDR1 is LNHNV and CDR2 YYDKDF (reference sequence). The CDR3 covers 13 residues. CDR3 residues: CATSSSFRSPLHF. The CDR3 DNA sequence: TGTGCCACCAGCAGTAGTTTCCGCTCACCCCTCCACTTT.

The chain is built from TRBV15 and TRBJ2-7; perhaps D is TRBD1 or TRBD2 (5 bases each). The V gene lost 4 bases and the J gene lost 0 bases, with 7 bases spanning the gap. From germline, CDR1 is LNHNV and CDR2 YYDKDF (reference sequence). CDR3 size: 13 residues. As DNA, the CDR3 is TGTGCCACCAGCATAGGGACCTCCTACGAGCAGTACTTC. It yields the protein CATSIGTSYEQYF.

This rearrangement joins TRBV18 to TRBJ1-2; TRBD1 agrees at 9 bases. V lost 3 bases and J lost 4; bases outside the gene matches: 6. This CDR3 comprises 15 residues. Germline-derived CDR1 and CDR2 are KGHSH and LQKENI. The CDR3 DNA reads as TGTGCCAGCTCACCTGTTTCGACAGGGGGCTATGGCTACACCTTC. Protein sequence: CASSPVSTGGYGYTF.

This chain links TRBV9 with TRBJ1-1; 8 bases fit TRBD1. Germline values: CDR1 SGDLS, CDR2 YYNGEE. Trimming removed 0 bases from V and 7 bases from J; junction bases left unmatched: 5. The CDR3 runs 14 residues. DNA of the CDR3: TGTGCCAGCAGCGTAGTAGGGACAGGCGATGAAGCTTTCTTT. This sequence encodes CASSVVGTGDEAFF. Together with reference TRBV9 and TRBJ1-1, the CDR3 gives the full variable domain: DSGVTQTPKHLITATGQRVTLRCSPRSGDLSVYWYQQSLDQGLQFLIQYYNGEERAKGNILERFSAQQFPDLHSELNLSSLELGDSALYFCASSVVGTGDEAFFGQGTRLTVV.

CDR3 nucleotides: TGCGCCAGCAGCTCAAGGGAGGCTGGAAACACCATATATTTT. It translates to CASSSREAGNTIYF. V gene TRBV4-1 combines with J gene TRBJ1-3; D gene ambiguous. Trimming stripped 5 bases from V and 2 bases from J, with 10 bases between. The V gene's germline CDR1 is MGHRA and CDR2 YSYEKL. The CDR3 contains 14 residues.

There are a few counts of this clone. This chain uses TRBV7-2 with TRBJ1-5; 9 nucleotides line up with TRBD1. Germline CDR1 reads SGHTA; CDR2 reads FQGNSA. The CDR3 runs 17 residues. J was trimmed by 0 bases and V by 3 bases; bases with no gene match: 6. The CDR3 DNA follows: TGTGCCAGCAGCTTGCGGACAGGGGCGTCTAGCAATCAGCCCCAGCATTTT. Translating it yields CASSLRTGASSNQPQHF.

The genes are TRBV2 and TRBJ1-1; D possibly corresponds to TRBD1 (6 bases). V was trimmed by 6 bases and J by 11 bases, leaving 19 bases between them. Germline CDR1 reads SNHLY; CDR2 reads FYNNEI. The CDR3 spans 13 residues. The DNA for the CDR3 is TGTGCCAGCAGATTAAATACAGGGTCTACGGCTTTCTTT. Its translation: CASRLNTGSTAFF.

This clone was seen a single time. The V gene is TRBV7-9, the J gene TRBJ2-1; the D is unclear. This CDR3 is 14 amino acids long. The V gene lost 1 base and the J gene lost 3 bases, with 7 bases spanning the gap. CDR1 is SEHNR and CDR2 is FQNEAQ in the germline V gene (reference sequence). Here the CDR3 reads CASSLGSYYNEQFF. The CDR3, as DNA: TGTGCCAGCAGCTTAGGGTCCTACTACAATGAGCAGTTCTTC.

This clone was seen more than once but under ten times. This chain joins TRBV4-2 and TRBJ2-7; 8 bases are a match to TRBD2. This CDR3 has 15 residues. The V segment lost 2 bases and the J segment 2 bases; nucleotides outside the gene matches: 5. CDR1 and CDR2 from the germline V gene are LGHNA and YNFKEQ. The CDR3 is CASSQKGREAYEQYF. The CDR3 bases are TGTGCCAGCAGCCAAAAAGGGCGGGAGGCCTACGAGCAGTACTTC.

This clone appeared a few times. This chain connects TRBV2 to TRBJ1-3; D gene ambiguous. The CDR3 contains 13 residues. The germline V gene encodes CDR1 SNHLY and CDR2 FYNNEI. With 8 bases removed from V and 0 bases from J, the gap between germline ends came to 8 bases. The DNA for the CDR3 is TGTGCCAGCGTGGGAATCTCTGGAAACACCATATATTTT. It specifies CASVGISGNTIYF.

This clone was detected a few times. The chain has TRBV14 and TRBJ1-6; 7 nucleotides align to TRBD1. This CDR3 is built from 14 residues. V lost 4 bases, J lost 5 bases, and 2 bases stayed unmatched. Germline V gene lookup returns CDR1 SGHDN and CDR2 FVKESK. The CDR3 loop reads CASSLRGHNSPLHF. CDR3 in DNA: TGTGCCAGCAGCCTGAGGGGGCATAATTCACCCCTCCACTTT.

V is TRBV4-2 and J is TRBJ1-2, with D unclear. CDR1 and CDR2 (germline): LGHNA, YNFKEQ. The CDR3 has 16 residues. Trimming removed 1 base at V and 1 base at J, with 13 bases between. The CDR3 here is CASSQVVNSLNYGYTF. The CDR3, as DNA: TGTGCCAGCAGCCAAGTAGTGAACAGTCTTAACTATGGCTACACCTTC.

The chain couples TRBV19 to TRBJ1-2, with D hard to call. Germline V gene data show CDR1 as LNHDA and CDR2 as SQIVND (reference sequence). Trimming took off 3 bases at V and 2 bases at J, with 10 bases between the two ends. This CDR3 has 14 residues. In DNA form, the CDR3 reads TGTGCCAGTAGTATCAGGAATCCCAACTATGGCTACACCTTC. It encodes CASSIRNPNYGYTF.

The V and J genes are TRBV18 and TRBJ1-2; TRBD1 aligns across 10 bases. J gave up 12 bases and V 3 bases, and 7 bases lay outside the gene matches. Germline CDR1 and CDR2: KGHSH and LQKENI. The CDR3 covers 13 residues. In nucleotides, the CDR3 is TGTGCCAGCTCACCCCTCGGACAGGGGGAGCACACCTTC. It is translated as CASSPLGQGEHTF.

The V gene is TRBV28, the J gene TRBJ2-7, with TRBD2 as a possible D gene (5 bases). The V gene's germline CDR1 is MDHEN and CDR2 SYDVKM. V gave up 7 bases and J gave up 2 bases, with 12 bases separating them. The CDR3 sequence is 13 residues long. The CDR3 DNA follows: TGTGCCAGCACACATGAGGGCCCCTACGAGCAGTACTTC. Translated: CASTHEGPYEQYF.

The J gene is TRBJ2-7, the V gene TRBV11-2; TRBD2 is a possible D gene (5 bases). This CDR3 contains 13 residues. The V gene lost 3 bases and the J gene lost 2 bases, with 8 bases spanning the gap. Looked up from germline, CDR1 is SGHAT and CDR2 is FQNNGV. CDR3 in amino acids: CASSFGITYEQYF. CDR3 DNA sequence: TGTGCCAGCAGCTTCGGGATAACCTACGAGCAGTACTTC.